This TCR beta chain was identified in a study of shared clonotypes between healthy human individuals. The assay was immunoSEQ multiplex PCR, and TCRdb's table has in-frame clones only and misses some. The sample comprises over a million clones, roughly 96% of which are singletons, and roughly 1.2% rests with the top ten. The table lists this clone with a count of one. Its specificity is not known. General study findings and limits: In general, naive subsets displayed greater estimated richness than memory subsets did.

The V gene's germline CDR1 is SGHAT and CDR2 FQNNGV. CDR3 length equals 13 residues. V lost 6 bases to trimming and J lost 2 bases, with 10 bases between them. The receptor comes from a man aged 25 to 45 in good health. The sequenced material came from naive CD4+ T cells sorted from blood. Subset here: CD45RA+ positively selected. The chain is built from TRBV11-2 and TRBJ1-1; the D is unclear. CDR3 nucleotides: TGTGCCAGCAGAGAAAACACAAACACTGAAGCTTTCTTT. This encodes CASRENTNTEAFF.